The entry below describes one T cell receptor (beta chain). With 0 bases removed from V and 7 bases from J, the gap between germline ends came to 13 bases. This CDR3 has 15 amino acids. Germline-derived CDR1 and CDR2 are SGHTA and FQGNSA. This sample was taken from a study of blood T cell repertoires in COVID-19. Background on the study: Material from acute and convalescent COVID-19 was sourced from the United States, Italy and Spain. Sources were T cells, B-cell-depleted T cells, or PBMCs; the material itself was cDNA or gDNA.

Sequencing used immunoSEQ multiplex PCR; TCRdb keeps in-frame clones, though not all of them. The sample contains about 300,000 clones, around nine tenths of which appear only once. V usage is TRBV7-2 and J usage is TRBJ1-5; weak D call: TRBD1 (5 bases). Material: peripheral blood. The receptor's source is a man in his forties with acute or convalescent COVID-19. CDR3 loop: CASSLALGVGQPQHF. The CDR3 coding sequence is TGTGCCAGCAGCTTAGCGCTAGGGGTGGGGCAGCCCCAGCATTTT.